The 2 T cell receptor beta chains below were found in one sample sequenced in a study of radiation and T cells in renal cell carcinoma. Documented time point: blood 2 weeks post-SBRT. As for treatment: 15 Gy SBRT to primary tumor, nephrectomy 4 weeks later. Clones were sequenced by immunoSEQ multiplex PCR, and TCRdb holds only the in-frame ones, with some missing. This sample yields some 50,000 clones, of which 80% are seen a single time; around 28% belongs to the top ten. The sequencing here drew on blood, taken from a patient whose treatment included radiotherapy and nephrectomy. Every receptor here comes from a woman in her 70s with renal cell carcinoma.

The chain links TRBV14 to TRBJ2-3; the D gene is possibly TRBD1 (6 bases). The V end lost 5 bases, the J end lost 3 bases, and 15 bases lay between the germline ends. Germline assignment: CDR1 SGHDN and CDR2 FVKESK. The CDR3 is made up of 15 amino acids. CDR3 bases: TGTGCCAGCAGCGGACAGTACTGGGGGACAGATACGCAGTATTTT. Protein product: CASSGQYWGTDTQYF.

In DNA form, the CDR3 reads TGTGCCAGCAGCTTATCCAGCGGGGGCCACCAAGAGACCCAGTACTTC. Its protein is CASSLSSGGHQETQYF. J is TRBJ2-5 and V is TRBV11-2; 8 bases align to TRBD2. Looked up from germline, CDR1 is SGHAT and CDR2 is FQNNGV. Unmatched junction bases numbered 5, after V lost 2 bases and J lost 0 bases. The CDR3 is 16 amino acids. The whole variable domain, remainder taken from reference TRBV11-2 and TRBJ2-5, is EAGVAQSPRYKIIEKRQSVAFWCNPISGHATLYWYQQILGQGPKLLIQFQNNGVVDDSQLPKDRFSAERLKGVDSTLKIQPAKLEDSAVYLCASSLSSGGHQETQYFGPGTRLLVL.